The text below deals with one T cell receptor beta chain. This specimen comes from a study of blood T cell repertoires in COVID-19. Study information: Researchers got acute and convalescent COVID-19 samples from the United States, Italy and Spain.

In the study's own analysis: Estimation of nucleated cell counts relied on the amplification of reference gene primers. This table comes from immunoSEQ multiplex PCR, and its TCRdb copy is limited to in-frame clones, with some not included. The V and J calls and clone size are taken from that table; D and trimming were inferred from the DNA. The table shows about 99,000 clones, with 84% occurring only once. The length of the CDR3 is 17 residues. With 0 bases removed from V and 1 base from J, the gap between germline ends came to 16 bases. The germline CDR1 and CDR2 sequences are SGHNT and YENEEA. This TCR was sampled from a human donor in a cohort sampled during active COVID-19. V gene TRBV11-3 combines with J gene TRBJ2-7; no firm D call. Material: peripheral blood. In nucleotides, the CDR3 is TGTGCCAGCAGCTTAGATGTTCCGGGTTTCGGTTCCTACGAGCAGTACTTC. It encodes CASSLDVPGFGSYEQYF.